The 21 T cell receptor beta chains listed next were all sequenced from one sample in a study of tissue T cells after allogeneic stem cell transplantation. The method was immunoSEQ multiplex PCR; TCRdb's version includes in-frame clones alone and lacks a portion of them. The sample carries 4,000 to 4,500 clones, 59% recorded once. Time point meaning: mouse harvest day 7 after allogeneic transplant. Tail vein injection delivered 10^7 T-cell-depleted bone marrow cells and 10^6 splenic CD5+ T cells. The sample consisted of spleen. These receptors all come from a female BALB/c mouse given C57BL/6 T cells with graft-versus-host disease after an allogeneic hematopoietic cell transplant.

Concerning this clone itself: Gene labels here are mouse ones. Read sequence stops 1 residue before the CDR3 end, and the germline J gene provides the missing end. The chain employs TRBV5 and TRBJ2-4, with D possibly TRBD1 on 5 matching bases. Germline lookup yields CDR1 LGHNA and CDR2 YNLKQL (reference sequence). The length of the CDR3 is 14 residues. Trimming cost V 0 bases and J 1 base, with 5 bases left between them. CDR3: CASSQEGGQNTLYF. Incomplete CDR3 DNA: TGTGCCAGCAGCCAAGAAGGGGGTCAAAACACCTTGTAC.

Concerning this clone itself: The listed genes are named as in mouse. The read terminates 1 residue ahead of where the CDR3 ends, so the germline J gene completes it. The J gene is TRBJ1-1, the V gene TRBV19, with D possibly being TRBD1 (5 bases). Trimming cost V 2 bases and J 0 bases, with 5 bases left between them. This CDR3 comprises 13 residues. Germline assignment: CDR1 FNHDT and CDR2 SITEND (reference sequence). The sequenced CDR3 bases are TGTGCCAGCAGTATGACAGCAAACACAGAAGTCTTC. Its translation: CASSMTANTEVF. The full CDR3 reads CASSMTANTEVFF.

Remarks on this clone: These gene names are mouse names. The read falls 1 residue short of the CDR3 end, and the missing part is taken from the germline J gene. This chain links TRBV20 with TRBJ1-1; D is unclear. Germline V gene data show CDR1 as GFQATS and CDR2 as STVNSAI. V was shortened by 3 bases and J by 3 bases, with 2 bases between the two germline ends. CDR3 length equals 10 residues. The sequenced part of the CDR3 DNA is TGTGGTGCTAGCCACACAGAAGTCTTC. Its translation is CGASHTEVF. The entire CDR3 sequence reads CGASHTEVFF.

For this clone: Gene names follow the mouse nomenclature. Coverage ceases 1 residue before the CDR3 finishes, and the germline J gene fills in the end. The J gene is TRBJ2-5, the V gene TRBV12-2; TRBD2 might be the D (6 bases). CDR1 is SGHLS and CDR2 is HYDKME in the germline V gene. V was pared by 0 bases and J by 3 bases, with 9 bases between. This CDR3 region has 14 residues. CDR3 sequence reads: CASSLRDFQDTQYF. The DNA read from the CDR3 is TGTGCCAGCTCTCTCCGGGACTTTCAAGACACCCAGTAC.

To note about this clone: Mouse germline and gene names are used. The read terminates 1 residue ahead of where the CDR3 ends, so the germline J gene completes it. The chain employs TRBV19 and TRBJ2-7, with TRBD2 matching 7 bases. CDR3 length: 12 residues. V was clipped by 2 bases and J by 4 bases; unmatched bases: 0. Per germline, CDR1 FNHDT and CDR2 SITEND (reference sequence). The CDR3 loop reads CASSMGGYEQYF. The DNA read from the CDR3 is TGTGCCAGCAGTATGGGGGGGTATGAACAGTAC.

Comment on this clone: The genes and germline here are from mouse. The CDR3 extends 1 residue past the end of the read, so its final part is completed from the germline J gene. The chain employs TRBV26 and TRBJ2-2, with 7 nucleotides matching TRBD2. V lost 2 bases, J lost 0 bases, and 0 bases stayed unmatched. The CDR3 length is 15 residues. The germline V gene encodes CDR1 KGHPV and CDR2 FQNQEV (reference sequence). The CDR3 is CASSLLGANTGQLYF. CDR3 bases read: TGTGCCAGCAGTCTGCTGGGGGCAAACACCGGGCAGCTCTAC.

As regards this clone: The genes are named according to mouse. The chain's CDR3 is CASSGQGGTEVFF. The part of the CDR3 DNA that was read is TGTGCCAGCAGTGGACAGGGCGGCACAGAAGTCTTC. The chain recombines TRBV13-1 with TRBJ1-1, with 7 bases fitting TRBD1. The CDR3 is cut off 1 residue early in the read; its end comes from the germline J gene. J lost 4 bases, V lost 3 bases, and 3 bases had no gene match. CDR3 length: 13 amino acids. The V gene's germline CDR1 is NSHNY and CDR2 SYGAGN.

Details on this clone: The genes and germline here are from mouse. Read data end 1 residue before the CDR3 end; the end is taken from the germline J gene. The chain has TRBV16 and TRBJ2-3, with D possibly TRBD1 on 5 matching bases. V lost 5 bases to trimming and J lost 0 bases, with 9 bases between them. CDR3 size: 14 residues. The germline CDR1 and CDR2 sequences are SGHSA and FRNQAP. The CDR3 is CASSRQSSAETLYF. The covered CDR3 bases are TGTGCAAGCAGCAGACAGTCTAGTGCAGAAACGCTGTAT.

This clone occurred once. Mouse gene names apply. The read ends 1 residue shy of where the CDR3 ends; the end is completed using the germline J gene. The chain couples TRBV31 to TRBJ2-1; D gene unclear. V dropped 0 bases and J dropped 0 bases, with 6 bases sitting between them. This CDR3 region has 14 residues. The germline V gene encodes CDR1 GKSSPN and CDR2 SITVG. This CDR3 reads CAWSLGYNYAEQFF. The part of the CDR3 DNA that was read is TGTGCCTGGAGTCTAGGGTATAACTATGCTGAGCAGTTC.

This clone appeared a single time. The genes are named according to mouse. Coverage ceases 1 residue before the CDR3 finishes, and the germline J gene fills in the end. This chain connects TRBV13-1 to TRBJ2-1, with 12 bases identical to TRBD1. The CDR3 has 14 amino acids. Germline values: CDR1 NSHNY, CDR2 SYGAGN. Trimming at V came to 3 bases and at J to 6 bases, leaving 1 base not matched to a gene. The CDR3 here is CASSGDRGLAEQFF. CDR3 DNA, as far as it was read: TGTGCCAGCAGTGGGGACAGGGGGCTTGCTGAGCAGTTC.

Note on this clone: These gene names are mouse names. The CDR3 region is CASSRGQNTGQLYF. CDR3 DNA (partial): TGTGCCAGCAGTCGGGGACAGAACACCGGGCAGCTCTAC. The rearrangement joins TRBV26 to TRBJ2-2; 7 bases fit TRBD1. The CDR3 end is not reached by the read, which stops 1 residue before it; the germline J gene fills it in. V was clipped by 4 bases and J by 2 bases; unmatched bases: 1. The CDR3 extends over 14 amino acids. From germline, CDR1 is KGHPV and CDR2 FQNQEV (reference sequence).

This clone was counted a few times. All gene names here are mouse names. The CDR3 region is CASGDWGAQDTQYF. CDR3 DNA, as far as it was read: TGTGCCAGCGGTGACTGGGGGGCCCAAGACACCCAGTAC. The chain links TRBV13-2 to TRBJ2-5, with 8 positions matching TRBD2. From the germline J gene comes the end of the CDR3, since the read stops 1 residue before it. The CDR3 has 14 amino acids. J gave up 2 bases and V 2 bases, and 1 base lay outside the gene matches. In germline, CDR1 is NNHNN, CDR2 SYGAGS (reference sequence).

As regards this clone: Germline and genes here are mouse. The CDR3 sequence is CASSLRHSSAETLYF. The part of the CDR3 DNA that was read is TGTGCCAGCAGCCTCAGACATTCTAGTGCAGAAACGCTGTAT. The chain joins TRBV5 to TRBJ2-3; no clear D gene. The observed sequence ends 1 residue before the CDR3 terminus, with the missing tail filled in from the germline J gene. The CDR3 has 15 amino acids. Deletions cut 4 bases from V and 0 bases from J, with 11 bases between. Germline CDR1 and CDR2: LGHNA and YNLKQL (reference sequence).

Note on this clone: Gene names follow the mouse nomenclature. The DNA ends 1 residue before the CDR3 does, and the rest of the CDR3 is filled in from the germline J gene. The genes are TRBV26 and TRBJ1-3; D remains ambiguous. V was cut by 3 bases and J by 0 bases, with 3 bases left in between. This CDR3 has 13 amino acids. Germline V lookup: CDR1 KGHPV, CDR2 FQNQEV (reference sequence). Partial CDR3 DNA: TGTGCCAGCAGTCTTTATTCTGGAAATACGCTCTAT. It codes for CASSLYSGNTLY. The whole CDR3 protein reads CASSLYSGNTLYF.

Judged by abundance, this clone is medium-sized. The genes and germline here are from mouse. The read falls 1 residue short of the CDR3 end, and the missing part is taken from the germline J gene. J is TRBJ2-1 and V is TRBV12-1; 11 bases match TRBD2. Germline lookup yields CDR1 SGHSN and CDR2 HYEKVE. V shed 2 bases, J shed 6 bases, and the junction held 5 bases outside the gene matches. This CDR3 contains 15 residues. The CDR3 sequence: CASSPTGGAGAEQFF. The DNA read from the CDR3 is TGTGCCAGCTCTCCCACTGGGGGGGCGGGTGCTGAGCAGTTC.

A note on this clone: Gene names and germline match the mouse. The read ends 1 residue before the CDR3 terminus; that terminus is restored from the germline J gene. The chain carries TRBV13-3 and TRBJ1-4, with 7 positions matching TRBD1. V shed 4 bases and J 2 bases; nucleotides not matched to a gene: 2. CDR1 and CDR2 from the germline V gene are NNHDY and SYVADS. The CDR3 sequence is 14 residues long. CDR3 bases read: TGTGCCAGCAGTCCAGGGGGATCCAACGAAAGATTATTT. The encoded protein is CASSPGGSNERLF. The CDR3, in full, reads CASSPGGSNERLFF.

The sample holds a few counts of this clone. Gene names are the mouse ones. The read gets to within 1 residue of the CDR3 end, and the germline J gene fills in the rest. The chain is built from TRBV12-1 and TRBJ1-2, with D perhaps matching TRBD1 (6 bases). The germline CDR1 and CDR2 sequences are SGHSN and HYEKVE. CDR3 length: 15 residues. With 4 bases removed from V and 0 bases from J, the gap between germline ends came to 14 bases. The CDR3 is CASSLWTAANSDYTF. The covered CDR3 bases are TGTGCCAGCTCCCTTTGGACAGCAGCAAACTCCGACTACACC.

Within the sample, this clone is medium-sized (0.01 to 0.1%). Genes here carry mouse names. The CDR3 is cut off 1 residue early in the read; its end comes from the germline J gene. The chain uses TRBV19 and TRBJ2-3; D unclear. There are 15 residues in the CDR3. Trimming took 5 bases from V and 0 from J, leaving 13 bases between them. CDR1 is FNHDT, CDR2 SITEND, per germline (reference sequence). The CDR3 here is CASSPRHTSAETLYF. Incomplete CDR3 DNA: TGTGCCAGCAGCCCTAGACATACTAGTGCAGAAACGCTGTAT.

This clone is judged large (0.1 to 1%). The genes are named according to mouse. Read data end 1 residue before the CDR3 end; the end is taken from the germline J gene. The chain carries TRBV5 and TRBJ2-4; 7 bases line up with TRBD2. From germline, CDR1 is LGHNA and CDR2 YNLKQL (reference sequence). V dropped 0 bases and J dropped 0; count of bases not matched to a gene: 6. This CDR3 is built from 17 residues. CDR3 DNA, as far as it was read: TGTGCCAGCAGCCAAGATCTTGGGGGGTCTAGTCAAAACACCTTGTAC. It yields the protein CASSQDLGGSSQNTLY. The full CDR3 is CASSQDLGGSSQNTLYF.

About this clone: Germline and genes here are mouse. The sequence runs out 1 residue before the end of the CDR3; the remainder is reconstructed from the germline J gene. The chain employs TRBV13-2 and TRBJ2-5, with a weak D call TRBD2 (6 bases). This CDR3 spans 14 amino acids. Trimming left V 3 bases short and J 3 bases short, with 11 bases between. The germline V gene encodes CDR1 NNHNN and CDR2 SYGAGS (reference sequence). This chain's CDR3 is CASGGPGLQDTQYF. CDR3 bases read: TGTGCCAGCGGTGGGCCGGGACTACAAGACACCCAGTAC.

This clone was seen once. The listed genes are named as in mouse. The read halts 1 residue ahead of the CDR3 end, with the missing end drawn from the germline J gene. This rearrangement joins TRBV5 to TRBJ1-5; maybe TRBD1 (6 bases). CDR1 and CDR2 (germline): LGHNA, YNLKQL (reference sequence). V gave up 4 bases and J gave up 4 bases, with 8 bases separating them. This CDR3 has 13 residues. CDR3 amino acids: CASSLGQNQAPLF. CDR3 DNA (partial): TGTGCCAGCAGCCTGGGACAAAACCAGGCTCCGCTT.